Below, one T cell receptor (beta chain) is given with its context. The data originate from a study of sequential checkpoint blockade in melanoma. Assay used: immunoSEQ multiplex PCR; TCRdb lists only in-frame clones, some missing. The repertoire consists of around 21,000 clones, with roughly 82% occurring once and the leading ten covering roughly 56%. Treatment noted: randomized to nivolumab then ipilimumab (arm A) or the reverse (arm B). V lost 0 bases, J lost 7 bases, and 7 bases lay in between. Germline V gene data show CDR1 as MNHEY and CDR2 as SMNVEV (reference sequence). The CDR3 sequence is 13 residues long.

The chain employs TRBV27 and TRBJ2-1, with no clear D. The source was CD8+ T cells sorted from blood (inferred from file names), collected from a patient given nivolumab and ipilimumab in sequence. The receptor comes from a human donor with melanoma. The DNA of the CDR3 is TGTGCCAGCAGTTTATCACGGGTTAATGAGCAGTTCTTC. Translating gives CASSLSRVNEQFF.